A single sample gave rise to the 17 T cell receptor beta chains below, sequenced in a study of cytomegalovirus exposure and HLA in healthy donors. The PCR had 60 Vbeta and 13 Jbeta primers. Clones were sequenced by immunoSEQ multiplex PCR, and TCRdb holds only the in-frame ones, with some missing. This sample yields about 240,000 clones, of which around 80% are seen a single time; under 8% belongs to the top ten. The sample comprised PBMCs. These receptors came from a woman in her sixties in good health and CMV-seropositive.

This chain connects TRBV6-5 to TRBJ2-7; a weak D match, TRBD1 (6 bases). The CDR3 contains 16 residues. Germline V gene sequence: CDR1 MNHEY, CDR2 SVGAGI. V lost 0 bases and J 2 bases, leaving 14 bases between the germline ends. CDR3 bases: TGTGCCAGCAGTTACTCGAATAGGGGGTCACCCTACGAGCAGTACTTC. The encoded protein is CASSYSNRGSPYEQYF.

The V and J genes are TRBV11-2 and TRBJ2-2; D might be TRBD1 (5 bases). The CDR3 totals 14 residues. CDR1 and CDR2 (germline): SGHAT, FQNNGV. Trimming stripped 5 bases from V and 2 bases from J, with 9 bases between. Here the CDR3 DNA reads TGTGCCAGCAGCCAAGACAGAAACACCGGGGAGCTGTTTTTT. Translating gives CASSQDRNTGELFF.

This clone has just one count. V usage is TRBV5-4 and J usage is TRBJ2-5, with TRBD1 matching over 7 bases. Germline lookup yields CDR1 SGHNT and CDR2 YYREEE (reference sequence). V shed 2 bases, J shed 5 bases, and the junction held 6 bases outside the gene matches. CDR3 length equals 14 residues. Written as DNA, the CDR3 is TGTGCCAGCAGCTTAGGGACAGCAGGGGAGACCCAGTACTTC. Translated, it gives CASSLGTAGETQYF.

The gene calls are TRBV7-8 and TRBJ2-1; D perhaps matches TRBD1 (5 bases). The V and J ends lost 1 base and 0 bases respectively, with 7 bases between them. The length of the CDR3 is 15 residues. CDR1 is SGHVS and CDR2 is FQNEAQ in the germline V gene. CDR3 DNA sequence: TGTGCCAGCAGCTTAGATACAGGCTCCTACAATGAGCAGTTCTTC. It translates to CASSLDTGSYNEQFF.

This chain links TRBV6-5 with TRBJ1-1; no reliable D call. The CDR3 loop spans 15 amino acids. The V gene's germline CDR1 is MNHEY and CDR2 SVGAGI. V was cut by 0 bases and J by 0 bases, with 8 bases left in between. CDR3 nucleotides: TGTGCCAGCAGTTACTCGAGATTACTGAACACTGAAGCTTTCTTT. This gives the protein CASSYSRLLNTEAFF.

This rearrangement joins TRBV5-1 to TRBJ1-5; 7 bases agree with TRBD1. The CDR3 runs to 15 residues. Germline V gene data show CDR1 as SGHRS and CDR2 as YFSETQ. The J segment lost 0 bases and the V segment lost 4 bases, leaving 4 bases of the junction unmatched. The DNA of the CDR3 is TGCGCCAGCAGCCCGGGGACAGATAGCAATCAGCCCCAGCATTTT. Translation gives CASSPGTDSNQPQHF.

CDR3 region: CASSPTGGKTQYF. The CDR3 DNA is TGTGCCAGCTCACCCACAGGGGGGAAGACCCAGTACTTC. V and J are TRBV18 and TRBJ2-5, with 8 bases aligning to TRBD1. This CDR3 is 13 amino acids long. V lost 3 bases and J lost 6; bases outside the gene matches: 3. CDR1 KGHSH and CDR2 LQKENI come from the germline V gene.

The chain combines TRBV6-5 with TRBJ2-5; perhaps TRBD2 as D (5 bases). The CDR3 extends over 15 amino acids. CDR1 and CDR2 (germline): MNHEY, SVGAGI. Trimming took off 6 bases at V and 7 bases at J, with 21 bases between the two ends. In DNA, the CDR3 is TGTGCCAGCAGCTCTGATTGGGGTCGGGGTGGGACCCAGTACTTC. Translating it yields CASSSDWGRGGTQYF.

This sequence joins TRBV5-1 and TRBJ2-3, with 7 bases matching TRBD2. From germline, CDR1 is SGHRS and CDR2 YFSETQ. The ends lost 0 bases at V and 0 bases at J; junction bases unmatched: 4. The CDR3 spans 16 residues. The CDR3 is CASSLGTSSSTDTQYF. The CDR3 bases are TGCGCCAGCAGCTTGGGGACTAGTTCTAGCACAGATACGCAGTATTTT.

CDR3 in DNA: TGCAGCGTTGGTGGGTTATGGGGCACGGACGAGCAGTACTTC. Protein: CSVGGLWGTDEQYF. The chain has TRBV29-1 and TRBJ2-7; D may be TRBD1 (5 bases). V was shortened by 4 bases and J by 5 bases, with 18 bases between the two germline ends. CDR3 length: 14 residues. Germline CDR1 SQVTM, CDR2 ANQGSEA.

The V gene is TRBV9, the J gene TRBJ2-5; 9 bases match TRBD1. Germline values: CDR1 SGDLS, CDR2 YYNGEE. The CDR3 spans 15 residues. The J segment lost 5 bases and the V segment lost 4 bases, leaving 9 bases of the junction unmatched. The CDR3 loop is CASSNLGTGMETQYF. In nucleotides, the CDR3 is TGTGCCAGCAGCAACCTAGGGACAGGGATGGAGACCCAGTACTTC.

This chain links TRBV19 with TRBJ1-2; TRBD1 is a possible D gene (6 bases). Deletions cut 4 bases from V and 7 bases from J, with 13 bases between. Germline CDR1 LNHDA, CDR2 SQIVND (reference sequence). The CDR3 consists of 13 residues. The CDR3 DNA sequence: TGTGCCAGTAGTACCGGACAGTTGGGTGGCTACACCTTC. Translation gives CASSTGQLGGYTF.

The genes are TRBV19 and TRBJ1-5; D call uncertain. This CDR3 contains 17 residues. CDR1 is LNHDA, CDR2 SQIVND, per germline (reference sequence). Trimming removed 0 bases from V and 4 bases from J, with 16 bases in between. CDR3 in DNA: TGTGCCAGTAGTATAGATCGGCCCCGGGGATCAAATCAGCCCCAGCATTTT. Its translation: CASSIDRPRGSNQPQHF.

This clone has a handful of counts. Other nucleotide sequences from this sample produce the same CDR3. The CDR3 sequence is CASSPTGTYEQYF. CDR3 DNA: TGTGCCAGCTCACCAACAGGCACCTACGAGCAGTACTTC. The rearrangement links TRBV18 to TRBJ2-7; weak D call: TRBD1 (5 bases). The germline CDR1 and CDR2 sequences are KGHSH and LQKENI. The V gene lost 2 bases and the J gene lost 2 bases, with 7 bases spanning the gap. The CDR3 contains 13 residues.

CDR3 in DNA: TGTGCCAGCAGCCCTACCCAGGGCCGTTGGGAACTGTTTTTT. Its protein is CASSPTQGRWELFF. This rearrangement joins TRBV9 to TRBJ1-4; maybe TRBD1 (5 bases). Deletions cut 4 bases from V and 12 bases from J, with 19 bases between. Germline V gives CDR1 SGDLS, CDR2 YYNGEE. The CDR3 sequence is 14 residues long.

This rearrangement joins TRBV28 to TRBJ1-2; a weak D match, TRBD1 (5 bases). Germline lookup yields CDR1 MDHEN and CDR2 SYDVKM. V was cut by 3 bases and J by 4 bases, with 12 bases left in between. The CDR3 has 14 residues. The CDR3 coding sequence is TGTGCCAGCAGTTTGGGTCTGGGGGGCTATGGCTACACCTTC. This translates into CASSLGLGGYGYTF.

J is TRBJ2-5 and V is TRBV27, with 7 positions matching TRBD2. The CDR3 has 16 residues. CDR1 and CDR2 from the germline V gene are MNHEY and SMNVEV (reference sequence). V gave up 0 bases and J gave up 5 bases; unmatched junction bases: 9. The CDR3 nucleotides read TGTGCCAGCAGTTTATCCTCTGCGGGAGTGCAGGAGACCCAGTACTTC. It translates to CASSLSSAGVQETQYF.